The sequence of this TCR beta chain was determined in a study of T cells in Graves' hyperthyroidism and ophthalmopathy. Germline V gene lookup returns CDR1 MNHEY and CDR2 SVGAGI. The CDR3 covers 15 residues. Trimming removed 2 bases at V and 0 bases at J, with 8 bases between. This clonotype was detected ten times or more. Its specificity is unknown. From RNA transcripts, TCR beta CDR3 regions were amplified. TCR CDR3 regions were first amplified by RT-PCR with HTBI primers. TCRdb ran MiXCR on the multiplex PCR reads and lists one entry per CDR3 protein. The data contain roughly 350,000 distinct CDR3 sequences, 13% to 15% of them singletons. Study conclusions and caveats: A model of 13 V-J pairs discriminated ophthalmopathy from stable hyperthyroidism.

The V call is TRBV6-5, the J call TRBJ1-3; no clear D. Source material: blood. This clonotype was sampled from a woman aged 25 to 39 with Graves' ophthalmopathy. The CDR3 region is CASSYRGVSGNTIYF. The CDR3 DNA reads TGTGCCAGCAGTTACCGTGGGGTCTCTGGAAACACCATATATTTT.